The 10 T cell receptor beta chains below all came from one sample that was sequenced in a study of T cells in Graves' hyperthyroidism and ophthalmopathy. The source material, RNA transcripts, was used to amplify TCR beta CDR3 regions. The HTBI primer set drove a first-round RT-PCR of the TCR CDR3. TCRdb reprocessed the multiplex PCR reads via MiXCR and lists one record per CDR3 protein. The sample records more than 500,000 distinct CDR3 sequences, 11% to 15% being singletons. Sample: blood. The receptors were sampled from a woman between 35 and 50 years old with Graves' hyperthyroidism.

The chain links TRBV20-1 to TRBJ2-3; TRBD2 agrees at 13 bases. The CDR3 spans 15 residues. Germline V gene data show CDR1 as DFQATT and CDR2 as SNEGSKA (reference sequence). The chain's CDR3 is CSGLAGWGYTDTQYF. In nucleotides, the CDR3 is TGCTCGGGACTAGCGGGATGGGGGTACACAGATACGCAGTATTTT.

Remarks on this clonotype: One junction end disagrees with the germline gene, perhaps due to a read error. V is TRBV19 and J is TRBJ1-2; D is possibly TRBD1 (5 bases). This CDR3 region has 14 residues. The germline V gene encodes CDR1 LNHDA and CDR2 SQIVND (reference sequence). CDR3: CASSVDGAAYGYTF. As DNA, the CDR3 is TGTGCCAGTAGTGTAGACGGGGCGGCCTATGGCTACACCTTC.

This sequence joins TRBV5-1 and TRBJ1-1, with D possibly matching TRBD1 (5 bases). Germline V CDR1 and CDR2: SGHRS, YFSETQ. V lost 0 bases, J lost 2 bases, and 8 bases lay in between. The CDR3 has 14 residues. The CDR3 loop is CASSLAGSNTEAFF. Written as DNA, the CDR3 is TGCGCCAGCAGCTTGGCAGGGTCTAACACTGAAGCTTTCTTT. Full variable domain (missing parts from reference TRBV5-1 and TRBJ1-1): KAGVTQTPRYLIKTRGQQVTLSCSPISGHRSVSWYQQTPGQGLQFLFEYFSETQRNKGNFPGRFSGRQFSNSRSEMNVSTLELGDSALYLCASSLAGSNTEAFFGQGTRLTVV.

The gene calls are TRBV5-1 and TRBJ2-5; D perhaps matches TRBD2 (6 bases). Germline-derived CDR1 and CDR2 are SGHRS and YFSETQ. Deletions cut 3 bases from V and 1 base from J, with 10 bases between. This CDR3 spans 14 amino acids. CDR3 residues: CASSSGRLQETQYF. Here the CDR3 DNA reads TGCGCCAGCAGCTCGGGGAGGCTCCAAGAGACCCAGTACTTC.

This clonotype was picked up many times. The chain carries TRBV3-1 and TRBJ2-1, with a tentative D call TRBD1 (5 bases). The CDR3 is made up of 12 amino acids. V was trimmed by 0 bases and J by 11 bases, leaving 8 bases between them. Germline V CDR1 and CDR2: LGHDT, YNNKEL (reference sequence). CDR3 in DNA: TGTGCCAGCAGCCAAGACAGGGTGAAGCAGTTCTTC. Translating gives CASSQDRVKQFF.

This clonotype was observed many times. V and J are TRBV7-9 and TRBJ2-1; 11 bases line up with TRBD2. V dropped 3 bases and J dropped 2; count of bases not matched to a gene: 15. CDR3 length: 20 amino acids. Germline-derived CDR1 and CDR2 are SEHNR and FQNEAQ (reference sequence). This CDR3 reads CASSFPVAGGHGKPYNEQFF. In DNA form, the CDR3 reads TGTGCCAGCAGCTTCCCGGTAGCGGGGGGGCACGGGAAACCCTACAATGAGCAGTTCTTC.

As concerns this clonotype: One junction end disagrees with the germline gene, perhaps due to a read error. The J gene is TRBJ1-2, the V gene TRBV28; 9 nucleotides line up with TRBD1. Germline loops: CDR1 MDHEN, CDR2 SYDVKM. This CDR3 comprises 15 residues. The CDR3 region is CACRDTGGPNYGYTF. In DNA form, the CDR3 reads TGTGCCTGCAGAGACACAGGGGGCCCTAACTATGGCTACACCTTC.

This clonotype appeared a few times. CDR3 loop: CSARGIQGSFSNQPQHF. The CDR3 DNA is TGCAGTGCTAGAGGGATACAGGGGTCTTTTAGCAATCAGCCCCAGCATTTT. The chain employs TRBV20-1 and TRBJ1-5, with 7 bases matching TRBD1. The germline V gene encodes CDR1 DFQATT and CDR2 SNEGSKA (reference sequence). The CDR3 loop spans 17 amino acids. Trimming removed 1 base from V and 0 bases from J; junction bases left unmatched: 9.

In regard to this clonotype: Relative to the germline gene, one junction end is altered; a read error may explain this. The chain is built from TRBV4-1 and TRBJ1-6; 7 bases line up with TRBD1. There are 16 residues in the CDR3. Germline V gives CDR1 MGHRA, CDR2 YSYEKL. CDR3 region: CASSQENRGTNSPLHF. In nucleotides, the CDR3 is TGCGCCAGCAGCCAAGAAAACAGGGGCACTAATTCACCCCTCCACTTC.

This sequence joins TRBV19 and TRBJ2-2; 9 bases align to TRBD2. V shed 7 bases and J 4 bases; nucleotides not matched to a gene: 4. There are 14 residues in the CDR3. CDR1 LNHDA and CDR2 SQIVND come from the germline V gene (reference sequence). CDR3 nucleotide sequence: TGTGCCAGTACGGCGGGAGGGCGCACCGGGGAGCTGTTTTTT. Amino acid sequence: CASTAGGRTGELFF.